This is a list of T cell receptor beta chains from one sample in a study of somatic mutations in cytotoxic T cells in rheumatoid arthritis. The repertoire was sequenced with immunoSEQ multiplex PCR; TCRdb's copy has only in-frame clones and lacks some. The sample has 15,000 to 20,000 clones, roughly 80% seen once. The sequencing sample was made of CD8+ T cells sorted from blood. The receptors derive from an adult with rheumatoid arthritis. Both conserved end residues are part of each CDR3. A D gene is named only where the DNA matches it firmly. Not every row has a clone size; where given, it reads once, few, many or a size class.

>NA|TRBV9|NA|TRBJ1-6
CASSERSSYNSPLHF
TGTGCCAGCAGCGAGCGGAGCTCCTATAATTCACCCCTCCACTTT
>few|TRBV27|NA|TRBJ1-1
CASSFQGLLKDTEAFF
TGTGCCAGCAGTTTTCAAGGACTTTTGAAGGACACTGAAGCTTTCTTT
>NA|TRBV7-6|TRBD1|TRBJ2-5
CASSLGTADQETQYF
TGTGCCAGCAGCCTCGGGACAGCCGACCAAGAGACCCAGTACTTC
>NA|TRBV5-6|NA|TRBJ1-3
CASSLVSSGNTIYF
TGTGCCAGCAGCTTAGTCAGTTCTGGAAACACCATATATTTT
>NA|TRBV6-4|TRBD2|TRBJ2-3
CASSQDSGGASADTQYF
TGTGCCAGCAGCCAAGATAGCGGGGGGGCGTCGGCAGATACGCAGTATTTT
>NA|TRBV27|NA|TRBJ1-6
CASSFGGKGSPLHF
TGTGCCAGCAGTTTTGGCGGGAAGGGATCACCCCTCCACTTT
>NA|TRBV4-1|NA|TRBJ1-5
CASSQDPGRGRNQPQHF
TGCGCCAGCAGCCAAGACCCGGGCAGGGGCAGGAATCAGCCCCAGCATTTT
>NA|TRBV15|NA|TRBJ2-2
CATSRDLRATGELFF
TGTGCCACCAGCAGAGATCTGCGGGCCACCGGGGAGCTGTTTTTT
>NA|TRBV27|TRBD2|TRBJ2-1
CASSIGTSGWNEQFF
TGTGCCAGCAGTATCGGGACTAGCGGGTGGAATGAGCAGTTCTTC
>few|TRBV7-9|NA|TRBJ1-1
CASSLAVPEAFF
TGTGCCAGCAGCTTAGCCGTCCCAGAAGCTTTCTTT
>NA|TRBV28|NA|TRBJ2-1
CASSPSTGDEQFF
TGTGCCAGCAGTCCCTCAACAGGAGATGAGCAGTTCTTC
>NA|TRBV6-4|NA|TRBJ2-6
CASSDSSSGANVLTF
TGTGCCAGCAGTGACTCCAGCTCTGGGGCCAACGTCCTGACTTTC
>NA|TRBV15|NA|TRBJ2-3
CATSRPRDLSTLDTQYF
TGTGCCACCAGCAGACCAAGGGACCTATCGACACTGGATACGCAGTATTTT
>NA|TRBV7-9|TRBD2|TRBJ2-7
CASSGSGTRTPYEQYF
TGTGCCAGCAGCGGATCCGGGACTAGGACCCCCTACGAGCAGTACTTC
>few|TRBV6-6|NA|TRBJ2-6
CATFSGANVLTF
TGTGCCACGTTCTCTGGGGCCAACGTCCTGACTTTC
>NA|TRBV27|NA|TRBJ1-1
CASSLSANTEAFF
TGTGCCAGCAGTTTATCAGCGAACACTGAAGCTTTCTTT
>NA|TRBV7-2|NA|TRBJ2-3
CASSLRRTDTQYF
TGTGCCAGCAGCTTACGGAGGACAGATACGCAGTATTTT
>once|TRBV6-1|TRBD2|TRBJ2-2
CASSEAGEAGELFF
TGTGCCAGCAGTGAGGCGGGGGAGGCCGGGGAGCTGTTTTTT
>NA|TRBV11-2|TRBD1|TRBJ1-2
CASSPGQDYGYTF
TGTGCCAGCAGCCCAGGACAGGACTATGGCTACACCTTC
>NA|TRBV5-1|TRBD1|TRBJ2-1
CASSTDRGRLGNEQFF
TGCGCCAGCAGCACGGACAGGGGGCGCCTGGGGAATGAGCAGTTCTTC
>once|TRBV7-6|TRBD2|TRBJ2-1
CASSLVAGGSYNEQFF
TGTGCCAGCAGCCTGGTGGCGGGGGGTTCCTACAATGAGCAGTTCTTC
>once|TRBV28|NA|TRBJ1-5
CASSLFRDGNQPQHF
TGTGCCAGCAGTTTATTTCGGGACGGTAATCAGCCCCAGCATTTT
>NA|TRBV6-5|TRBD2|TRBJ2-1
CASSYVAGGPNEQFF
TGTGCCAGCAGTTACGTAGCGGGGGGACCCAATGAGCAGTTCTTC
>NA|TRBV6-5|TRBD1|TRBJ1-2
CASSLGGQTLNGYTF
TGTGCCAGCAGTTTAGGGGGACAGACTCTTAATGGCTACACCTTC
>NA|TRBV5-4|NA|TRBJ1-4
CASSFLAFTNEKLFF
TGTGCCAGCAGCTTTTTGGCCTTTACTAATGAAAAACTGTTTTTT
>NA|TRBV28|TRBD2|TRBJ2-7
CASSLLAGNSYEQYF
TGTGCCAGCAGTTTACTAGCGGGGAACTCCTACGAGCAGTACTTC
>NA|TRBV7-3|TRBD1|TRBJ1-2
CASSLAPGGNYGYTF
TGTGCCAGCAGCTTAGCCCCAGGGGGAAACTATGGCTACACCTTC
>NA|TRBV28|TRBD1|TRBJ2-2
CASSLRQGLTYTGELFF
TGTGCCAGCAGTCTCAGACAGGGCCTAACTTACACCGGGGAGCTGTTTTTT
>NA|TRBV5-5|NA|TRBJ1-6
CASSLGRPDYNSPLHF
TGTGCCAGCAGCTTGGGCAGGCCGGACTATAATTCACCCCTCCACTTT
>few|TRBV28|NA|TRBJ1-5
CASSLGNSNQPQHF
TGTGCCAGCAGTTTAGGGAATAGCAATCAGCCCCAGCATTTT
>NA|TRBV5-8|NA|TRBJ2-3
CASSPQGPDTQYF
TGTGCCAGCAGCCCCCAGGGGCCAGATACGCAGTATTTT
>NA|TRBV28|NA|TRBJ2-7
CASSLGTAGEQYF
TGTGCCAGCAGTTTGGGGACCGCCGGCGAGCAGTACTTC
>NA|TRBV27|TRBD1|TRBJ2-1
CASKGAYNEQFF
TGTGCCAGCAAGGGGGCATACAATGAGCAGTTCTTC
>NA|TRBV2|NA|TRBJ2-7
CASSDSRNEQYF
TGTGCCAGCAGTGATAGCAGGAACGAGCAGTACTTC
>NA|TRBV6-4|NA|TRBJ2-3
CASSEDGSTDTQYF
TGTGCCAGCAGTGAAGACGGTAGCACAGATACGCAGTATTTT
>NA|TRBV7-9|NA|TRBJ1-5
CASSLYQGGESQPQHF
TGTGCCAGCAGCTTGTACCAAGGGGGGGAGAGTCAGCCCCAGCATTTT
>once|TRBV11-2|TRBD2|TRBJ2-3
CASSLGGLAGSDTQYF
TGTGCCAGCAGCCTAGGGGGACTAGCGGGATCAGATACGCAGTATTTT
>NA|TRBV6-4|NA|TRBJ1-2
CASSDRSGTVDKYGYTF
TGTGCCAGCAGTGACCGGTCAGGGACGGTAGATAAGTATGGCTACACCTTC
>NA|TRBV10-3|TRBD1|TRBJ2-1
CAISGTGGAGRWDEQFF
TGTGCCATCAGTGGGACAGGGGGGGCAGGCCGTTGGGATGAGCAGTTCTTC
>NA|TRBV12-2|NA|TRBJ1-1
CASRLVAGGTEAFF
NA
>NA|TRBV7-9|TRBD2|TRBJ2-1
CASSLGTDWRGDNEQFF
TGTGCCAGCAGCTTAGGGACGGACTGGCGGGGGGACAATGAGCAGTTCTTC
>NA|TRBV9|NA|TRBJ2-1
CASKGGQGRRNEQFF
TGTGCCAGCAAGGGGGGGCAGGGGAGGCGCAATGAGCAGTTCTTC
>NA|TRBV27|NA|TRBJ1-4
CASSFLGGDATNEKLFF
TGTGCCAGCAGTTTCCTTGGAGGGGATGCGACTAATGAAAAACTGTTTTTT
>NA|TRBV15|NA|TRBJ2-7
CATSSGDTYEQYF
TGTGCCACCAGCAGTGGAGACACCTACGAGCAGTACTTC
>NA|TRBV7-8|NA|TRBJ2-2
CASSLPVYTGELFF
TGTGCCAGCAGCTTACCGGTGTACACCGGGGAGCTGTTTTTT
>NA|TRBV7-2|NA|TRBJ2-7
CASSLGGGISYEQYF
TGTGCCAGCAGCTTAGGGGGCGGGATCTCCTACGAGCAGTACTTC
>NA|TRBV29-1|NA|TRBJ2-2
CSVESGELFF
TGCAGCGTTGAGTCCGGGGAGCTGTTTTTT
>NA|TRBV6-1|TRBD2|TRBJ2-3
CASSEYGRGSTDTQYF
TGTGCCAGCAGTGAATATGGGCGGGGGAGCACAGATACGCAGTATTTT
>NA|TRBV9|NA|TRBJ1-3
CASSDNTLTPSGNTIYF
TGTGCCAGCAGCGACAATACCCTCACCCCCTCTGGAAACACCATATATTTT
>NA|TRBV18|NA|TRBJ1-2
CASSPPDSGSGYTF
TGTGCCAGCTCACCACCGGACTCAGGTTCTGGCTACACCTTC
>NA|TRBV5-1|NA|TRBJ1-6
CASSPLTGYNSPLHF
TGCGCCAGCAGCCCCCTGACCGGCTATAATTCACCCCTCCACTTT
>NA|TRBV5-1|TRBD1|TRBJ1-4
CASSLRTGGEKLFF
TGCGCCAGCAGCTTGAGGACAGGGGGTGAAAAACTGTTTTTT